This TCR beta chain derives from a study of blood T cell repertoires in COVID-19. Turning to the study itself: From T cells, B-cell-depleted T cells, or PBMCs came the material, which was cDNA or gDNA.

Study processing details: The authors estimated nucleated cell counts from reference gene primer amplification. Profiled with immunoSEQ multiplex PCR; TCRdb holds only in-frame clones, not every one. The D gene and trimming were derived from the DNA, and the V and J assignments and clone size from that table. Of about 73,000 clones in the sample, under 90% were seen once. Germline V CDR1 and CDR2: LNHNV, YYDKDF (reference sequence). The length of the CDR3 is 13 residues. V was pared by 10 bases and J by 10 bases, with 17 bases between. The sequenced sample consisted of peripheral blood. The V call is TRBV15, the J call TRBJ1-6; D not certain. The sequence was collected from a woman aged 60 to 75 with acute or convalescent COVID-19. CDR3 bases: TGTGCCATCGGTCGAGGGAAGGGCTCACCCCTCCACTTT. Translated: CAIGRGKGSPLHF.